These 4 T cell receptor beta chains share one sample of origin, sequenced in a study of identical twins (dated by TCRdb to 2015 to 2016). Library method: 5' RACE. The listed sequencing device is Illumina HiSeq 2000. TCRdb's own reprocessing of the public reads used fastp at Q25 and MiXCR and kept productive beta chains. Under each unique CDR3 protein, matching rows form one entry showing the most common genes and DNA. The sample table holds approximately 600,000 distinct CDR3 sequences, of which just over 7% were seen once. The top ten clonotypes cover around 1.6% of the sample. This sample was shared with a second study, whose subject was yellow fever vaccine responses in identical twins.

The specimen was PBMCs. Receptors originate from a woman aged 18-29 years in good health.

This clonotype was detected only a few times. The chain joins TRBV7-8 to TRBJ1-5, with D hard to call. Germline assignment: CDR1 SGHVS and CDR2 FQNEAQ. V dropped 5 bases and J dropped 0 bases, with 11 bases sitting between them. The CDR3 extends over 15 amino acids. The CDR3 bases are TGTGCCAGCAGCCCGTACATAGTTAGCAATCAGCCCCAGCATTTT. Amino acid sequence: CASSPYIVSNQPQHF. The variable domain in full, with the rest retrieved from reference TRBV7-8 and TRBJ1-5, is GAGVSQSPRYKVAKRGQDVALRCDPISGHVSLFWYQQALGQGPEFLTYFQNEAQLDKSGLPSDRFFAERPEGSVSTLKIQRTQQEDSAVYLCASSPYIVSNQPQHFGDGTRLSIL.

This clonotype was counted between two and nine times. V gene TRBV5-6 combines with J gene TRBJ1-2; possibly TRBD1 for D (6 bases). V shed 2 bases and J shed 2 bases, with 10 bases lying between them. The germline V gene has CDR1 SGHDT and CDR2 YYEEEE. The CDR3 contains 14 residues. The CDR3 protein is CASSFVQGNYGYTF. The CDR3 DNA reads TGTGCCAGCAGCTTCGTACAGGGAAACTATGGCTACACCTTC. Combining the CDR3 with reference TRBV5-6 and TRBJ1-2 gives the whole variable domain DAGVTQSPTHLIKTRGQQVTLRCSPKSGHDTVSWYQQALGQGPQFIFQYYEEEERQRGNFPDRFSGHQFPNYSSELNVNALLLGDSALYLCASSFVQGNYGYTFGSGTRLTVV.

In its sample, this clonotype was seen many times. CDR3 sequence reads: CASRLAGTNTGELFF. The CDR3 DNA follows: TGTGCCAGCAGGCTAGCGGGAACGAACACCGGGGAGCTGTTTTTT. The rearrangement uses TRBV3-1 and TRBJ2-2, with 9 positions matching TRBD2. V gave up 6 bases and J gave up 0 bases; unmatched junction bases: 2. CDR1 and CDR2 (germline): LGHDT, YNNKEL (reference sequence). The CDR3 extends over 15 amino acids. The variable domain in full, completed from reference TRBV3-1 and TRBJ2-2, reads DTAVSQTPKYLVTQMGNDKSIKCEQNLGHDTMYWYKQDSKKFLKIMFSYNNKELIINETVPNRFSPKSPDKAHLNLHINSLELGDSAVYFCASRLAGTNTGELFFGEGSRLTVL.

This clonotype was observed many times. This rearrangement joins TRBV3-1 to TRBJ2-1; D is possibly TRBD1 (5 bases). V was cut by 1 base and J by 7 bases, with 8 bases left in between. Germline loops: CDR1 LGHDT, CDR2 YNNKEL (reference sequence). The CDR3 spans 13 residues. CDR3: CASSQAKGNEQFF. In DNA form, the CDR3 reads TGTGCCAGCAGCCAAGCGAAGGGGAATGAGCAGTTCTTC.